These T cell receptor beta chains were read from a single sample in a study of early T cells in non-severe SARS-CoV-2 infection. MiXCR, applied by TCRdb to the 5' RACE reads, yields one record per CDR3 protein. This sample has 60,000 to 85,000 distinct CDR3 sequences, with about 14% found just once. The sequencing sample was made of whole blood. The source of these receptors is an adult who was a healthcare worker with PCR-confirmed SARS-CoV-2 infection or an uninfected control (not recorded which). The CDR3 runs from the conserved cysteine through the conserved F or W. D genes are given only for firm matches. A row's size may be missing; if present it is once, few, many or a size class.

TRBV7-3	TRBD2	TRBJ2-2	NA	TGTGCCAGCAGCATACCGGGACTAGCGGGGAAATTACCCGGGGAGCTGTTTTTT	CASSIPGLAGKLPGELFF
TRBV3-1	TRBD2	TRBJ2-7	NA	TGTGCCAGCAGCCAACCGACTAGCGGGAGGCTGTACTTC	CASSQPTSGRLYF
TRBV4-3	NA	TRBJ2-3	NA	TGCGCCAGCAGCCAAGATAGTGGCAGTAGCACAGATACGCAGTATTTT	CASSQDSGSSTDTQYF
TRBV28	NA	TRBJ2-2	NA	TGTGCCAGCAGTTACCCCACCGGGGAGCTGTTTTTT	CASSYPTGELFF
TRBV20-1	NA	TRBJ1-3	few	TGCAGTGTTCCGGGACCGGTCTCTGGAAACACCATATATTTT	CSVPGPVSGNTIYF
TRBV4-2	NA	TRBJ1-1	few	TGTGCCAGCAGCCCCTTGAATGCGAACACTGAAGCTTTCTTT	CASSPLNANTEAFF
TRBV29-1	TRBD1	TRBJ2-7	NA	TGCAGCGTTGCCGGGACAGGTAACATCTACGAGCAGTACTTC	CSVAGTGNIYEQYF
TRBV28	NA	TRBJ1-1	few	TGTGCCAGCAGTTTCTTGTCGAACACTGAAGCTTTCTTT	CASSFLSNTEAFF
TRBV14	NA	TRBJ2-1	medium-sized	TGTGCCAGCAACGATCAGGTCAATGAGCAGTTCTTC	CASNDQVNEQFF
TRBV11-2	TRBD1	TRBJ2-5	NA	TGTGCCAGCAGCGGTAGGACAGGGAGAGGCGAGACCCAGTACTTC	CASSGRTGRGETQYF
TRBV5-6	TRBD1	TRBJ1-1	NA	TGTGCCAGCAGCATACGACAGGGAGGGAAAGCTTTCTTT	CASSIRQGGKAFF
TRBV5-1	TRBD1	TRBJ2-1	NA	TGCGCCAGCAACCAGGGACAGAGCTACAATGAGCAGTTCTTC	CASNQGQSYNEQFF
TRBV3-1	NA	TRBJ2-3	few	TGTGCCAGCAGCCAAGTAGAGTTCGGGAGTACGCAGTATTTT	CASSQVEFGSTQYF
TRBV28	NA	TRBJ2-1	many	TGTGCCAGCAGTTTAAGAGAGTACAATGAGCAGTTCTTC	CASSLREYNEQFF
TRBV3-1	NA	TRBJ2-7	NA	TGTGCCAGCAGCCAAGGTGTTACGGGAATCGAGCAGTACTTC	CASSQGVTGIEQYF
TRBV20-1	TRBD1	TRBJ2-1	NA	TGCAGTGCTAGGGGACAGGGGGCCACCTCCTACAATGAGCAGTTCTTC	CSARGQGATSYNEQFF
TRBV7-9	NA	TRBJ1-2	NA	TGTGCCAGCAGCCCGAGGACGGCCTTCTTGGATGGCTACACCTTC	CASSPRTAFLDGYTF
TRBV28	NA	TRBJ2-2	NA	TGTGCCAGCAGCCTCGGGCCAAGCCCCGGGGAGCTGTTTTTT	CASSLGPSPGELFF
TRBV7-9	NA	TRBJ1-2	NA	TGTGCCAGCAGCCGAGGGGCGAACTATGGCTACACCTTC	CASSRGANYGYTF
TRBV5-5	TRBD1	TRBJ1-2	many	TGTGCCAGCAGCTCACAACCGGGACAGGGAATAAATGGCTACACCTTC	CASSSQPGQGINGYTF
TRBV3-1	TRBD2	TRBJ2-3	NA	TGTGCCAGCAGCCCTTTGGGAGGGCCGAAGGATACGCAGTATTTT	CASSPLGGPKDTQYF
TRBV29-1	TRBD1	TRBJ1-3	few	TGCAGCGCTATCACGGACAGGAGCTCTGGAAACACCATATATTTT	CSAITDRSSGNTIYF
TRBV6-5	TRBD2	TRBJ2-3	few	TGTGCCAGCAGTTACTCGATAGCGGGGGGGACTACGCAGTATTTT	CASSYSIAGGTTQYF
TRBV6-1	TRBD1	TRBJ2-7	few	TGTGCCAGCAGTGAATTTCAGGGGGCTTACGAGCAGTACTTC	CASSEFQGAYEQYF
TRBV5-4	TRBD2	TRBJ2-1	many	TGTGCCAGCAGCCCCACCACTAGCGGGGGGTACAATGAGCAGTTCTTC	CASSPTTSGGYNEQFF
TRBV11-2	NA	TRBJ2-1	NA	TGTGCCAGCAGCTTAGAGGTGGGAGCAGCCAATGAGCAGTTCTTC	CASSLEVGAANEQFF
TRBV5-1	NA	TRBJ2-7	few	TGCGCCAGCAGCCTTAGGACTCTGGCCTCCTACGAGCAGTACTTC	CASSLRTLASYEQYF
TRBV18	TRBD1	TRBJ2-4	few	TGTGCCAGCTCACCACTCGACAGGGGGCACATTCAGTACTTC	CASSPLDRGHIQYF
TRBV18	TRBD1	TRBJ2-1	few	TGTGCCAGCTCACCAGTCGGGACAGATGAGCAGTTCTTC	CASSPVGTDEQFF
TRBV28	TRBD2	TRBJ2-1	few	TGTGCCAGCAGTTGGCGGGAGGGATTGGGATACAATGAGCAGTTCTTC	CASSWREGLGYNEQFF
TRBV6-6	NA	TRBJ1-2	few	TGTGCCAGCAGTTACTCGATTGAACAGACCTTTAACTATGGCTACACCTTC	CASSYSIEQTFNYGYTF
TRBV6-4	NA	TRBJ2-1	NA	TGTGCCAGCAGTGTAAGTCTCCCCCCGTATGAGCAGTTCTTC	CASSVSLPPYEQFF
TRBV7-6	NA	TRBJ1-1	NA	TGTGCCAGCAGCTCCAGGGTTGACACTGAAGCTTTCTTT	CASSSRVDTEAFF
TRBV9	NA	TRBJ1-5	NA	TGTGCCAGCAGCGTAGATGAACAGATCAATCAGCCCCAGCATTTT	CASSVDEQINQPQHF
TRBV19	NA	TRBJ1-4	NA	TGTGCCAGTAGTATCTCCAGGGTGCAGGAAAAACTGTTTTTT	CASSISRVQEKLFF
TRBV7-9	TRBD2	TRBJ2-1	few	TGTGCCAGCAGCTTAGCGCGCACTAGCGGGAAGTCTGAGCAGTTCTTC	CASSLARTSGKSEQFF
TRBV6-2/TRBV6-3	NA	TRBJ1-1	few	TGTGCCAGCAGTTACTCGCGAGGTTCTGAAGCTTTCTTT	CASSYSRGSEAFF
TRBV20-1	TRBD1	TRBJ1-2	NA	TGCAGTGCGATGACCGAAGACAGGGGATTGGGCTACACCTTC	CSAMTEDRGLGYTF
TRBV7-6	NA	TRBJ2-1	NA	TGTGCCAGCAGCTTGTCGGGATACAATGAGCAGTTCTTC	CASSLSGYNEQFF
TRBV16	NA	TRBJ2-5	many	TGTGCCAGCAGCTCAGAGGAGACCCAGTACTTC	CASSSEETQYF
TRBV28	NA	TRBJ2-1	few	TGTGCCAGCAGTTTATCAGTTCGGCAGGGAGCCTACAATGAGCAGTTCTTC	CASSLSVRQGAYNEQFF
TRBV5-4	NA	TRBJ1-1	many	TGTGCCAGCAGCTACATGGTCTCTGAAGCTTTCTTT	CASSYMVSEAFF
TRBV19	TRBD1	TRBJ2-3	many	TGTGCCAGTAGTATGATAGGGACAGGGTTCACAGATACGCAGTATTTT	CASSMIGTGFTDTQYF
TRBV19	TRBD1	TRBJ1-5	NA	TGTGCCAGTAGTAGCCAGGGGGGGGAACCCCAGCATTTT	CASSSQGGEPQHF
TRBV7-7	TRBD2	TRBJ2-5	few	TGTGCTAGCAGCCGCCGACTAGCGGGGGATGTGGGTAAAGAGACCCAGTACTTC	CASSRRLAGDVGKETQYF
TRBV5-6	NA	TRBJ2-7	NA	TGTGCCAGCAGCTGGAGCGGTGCCTACGAGCAGTACTTC	CASSWSGAYEQYF
TRBV20-1	TRBD2	TRBJ2-3	NA	TGCAGTGCTAGCGGGGCTAGCGGGGGGATCGCAGATACGCAGTATTTT	CSASGASGGIADTQYF
TRBV13	NA	TRBJ1-5	NA	TGTGCCAGCAGCCAGTCAGGGGACATCAATCAGCCCCAGCATTTT	CASSQSGDINQPQHF
TRBV7-2	NA	TRBJ2-7	NA	TGTGCCAGCAGCTGGGGACTGAAAGGATACGAGCAGTACTTC	CASSWGLKGYEQYF
TRBV27	TRBD1	TRBJ1-1	NA	TGTGCCAGCAGTTTATCGGGGACAGGGAGTAACACTGAAGCTTTCTTT	CASSLSGTGSNTEAFF
TRBV7-9	TRBD2	TRBJ2-7	NA	TGTGCCAGCAGCTCCCTCCGTAGCGGGGTATACGAGCAGTACTTC	CASSSLRSGVYEQYF
TRBV20-1	NA	TRBJ1-1	many	TGCAGTGCCCTGCAACGAATGAACACTGAAGCTTTCTTT	CSALQRMNTEAFF
TRBV2	NA	TRBJ2-2	few	TGTGCCAGCCGAGCGGTCTGGGCGAACACCGGGGAGCTGTTTTTT	CASRAVWANTGELFF